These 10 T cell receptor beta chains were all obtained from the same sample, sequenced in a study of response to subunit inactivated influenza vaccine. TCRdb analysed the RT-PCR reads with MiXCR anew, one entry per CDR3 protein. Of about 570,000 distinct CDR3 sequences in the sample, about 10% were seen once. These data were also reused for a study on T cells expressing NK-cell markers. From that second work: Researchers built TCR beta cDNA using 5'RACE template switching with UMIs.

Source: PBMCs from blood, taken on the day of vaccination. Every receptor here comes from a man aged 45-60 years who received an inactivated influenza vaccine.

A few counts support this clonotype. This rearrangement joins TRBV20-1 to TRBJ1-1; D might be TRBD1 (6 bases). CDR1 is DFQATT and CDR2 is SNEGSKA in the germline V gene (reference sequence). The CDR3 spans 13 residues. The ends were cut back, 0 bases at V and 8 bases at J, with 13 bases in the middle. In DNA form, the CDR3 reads TGCAGTGCTAGAGATCCCAGACAGGCAGAAGCTTTCTTT. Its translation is CSARDPRQAEAFF.

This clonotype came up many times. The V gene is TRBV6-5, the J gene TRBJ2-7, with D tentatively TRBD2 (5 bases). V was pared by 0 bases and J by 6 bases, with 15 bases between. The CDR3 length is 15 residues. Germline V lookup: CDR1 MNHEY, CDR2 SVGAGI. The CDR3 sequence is CASSYSLGDKSEQYF. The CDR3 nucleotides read TGTGCCAGCAGTTACTCTCTGGGAGATAAATCCGAGCAGTACTTC.

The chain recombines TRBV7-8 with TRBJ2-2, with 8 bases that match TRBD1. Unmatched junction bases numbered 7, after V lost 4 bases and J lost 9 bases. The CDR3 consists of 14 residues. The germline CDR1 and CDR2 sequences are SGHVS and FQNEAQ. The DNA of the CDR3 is TGTGCCAGCAGCTGGACAGGGACTCATCGGGAGCTGTTTTTT. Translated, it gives CASSWTGTHRELFF.

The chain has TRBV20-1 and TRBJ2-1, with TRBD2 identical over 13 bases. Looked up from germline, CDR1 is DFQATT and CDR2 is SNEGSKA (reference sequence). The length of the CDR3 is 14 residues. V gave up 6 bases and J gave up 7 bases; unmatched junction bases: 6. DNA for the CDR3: TGCAGTGCAAAGACTAGCGGGAGGCGGAATGAGCAGTTCTTC. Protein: CSAKTSGRRNEQFF.

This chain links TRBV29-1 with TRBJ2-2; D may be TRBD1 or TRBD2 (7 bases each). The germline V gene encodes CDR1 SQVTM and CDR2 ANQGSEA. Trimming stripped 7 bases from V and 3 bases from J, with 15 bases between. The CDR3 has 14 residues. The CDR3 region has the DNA TGCAGCGCCAGGGGGGGGGAGGACACCGGGGAGCTGTTTTTT. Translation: CSARGGEDTGELFF.

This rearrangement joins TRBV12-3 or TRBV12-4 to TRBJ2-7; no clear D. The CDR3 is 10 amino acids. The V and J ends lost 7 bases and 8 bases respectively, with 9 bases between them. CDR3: CASNLGQQYF. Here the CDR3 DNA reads TGTGCCAGCAACTTAGGGCAGCAGTACTTC.

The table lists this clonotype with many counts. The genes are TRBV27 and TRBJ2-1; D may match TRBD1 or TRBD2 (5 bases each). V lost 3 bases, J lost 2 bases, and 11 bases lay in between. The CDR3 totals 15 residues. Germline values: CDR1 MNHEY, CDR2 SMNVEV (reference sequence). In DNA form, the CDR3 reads TGTGCCAGCAGTTTGGGGGTAGGGACCTACAATGAGCAGTTCTTC. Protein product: CASSLGVGTYNEQFF.

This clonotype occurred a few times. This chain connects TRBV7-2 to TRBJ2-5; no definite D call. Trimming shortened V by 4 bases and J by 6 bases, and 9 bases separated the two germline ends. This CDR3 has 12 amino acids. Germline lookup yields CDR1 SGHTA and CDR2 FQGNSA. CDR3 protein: CASSSPQQTQYF. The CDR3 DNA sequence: TGTGCCAGCAGCTCCCCTCAACAGACCCAGTACTTC.

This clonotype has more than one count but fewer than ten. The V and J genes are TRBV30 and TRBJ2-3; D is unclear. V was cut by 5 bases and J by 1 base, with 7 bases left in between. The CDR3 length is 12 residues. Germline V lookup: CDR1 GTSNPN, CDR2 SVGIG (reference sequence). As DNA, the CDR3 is TGTGCCTGGGGTGACCGCACAGATACGCAGTATTTT. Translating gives CAWGDRTDTQYF.

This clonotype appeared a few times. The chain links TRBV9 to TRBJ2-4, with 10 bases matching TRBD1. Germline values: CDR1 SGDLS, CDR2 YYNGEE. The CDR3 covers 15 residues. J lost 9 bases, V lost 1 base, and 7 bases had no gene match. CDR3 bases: TGTGCCAGCAGCGTACACCGGGACAGGGGAGGCATTCAGTACTTC. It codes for CASSVHRDRGGIQYF.